This TCR beta chain was identified in a study of blood T cell repertoires in COVID-19. TCRdb's copy holds only in-frame clones and misses some; the assay was immunoSEQ multiplex PCR. Here the sample spans some 320,000 clones, roughly 91% being singletons. The CDR3 totals 14 residues. Germline V gene lookup returns CDR1 MNHEY and CDR2 SVGAGI. The V segment lost 10 bases and the J segment 1 base; nucleotides outside the gene matches: 5. This receptor was identified in a woman in her thirties with COVID-19, enrolled during active disease. Sequencing was performed on peripheral blood. The V and J genes are TRBV6-5 and TRBJ1-3; 9 positions agree with TRBD1. The CDR3 DNA follows: TGTGCCACCCCCGACAGGGGGTCTGGAAACACCATATATTTT. Its translation is CATPDRGSGNTIYF.